This T cell receptor (beta chain) was identified in a study of shared clonotypes between healthy human individuals (dated by TCRdb to the early 2020s). Notes on the research overall: Two women and three men aged 18 to 49 years were included in the cohort. For each donor, CD4 naive and CD4 memory were each given three plates, CD8 naive was given two plates, and CD8 memory was given one plate. The study deeply sequenced blood TCR repertoires of 5 or 6 healthy adults to estimate repertoire size and the extent of clonotype sharing between individuals. To increase sequencing depth and limit assay-specific biases, different laboratories used diverse techniques to prepare libraries and sequence TCR repertoires. Each donor's leukapheresis produced roughly between roughly 0.9 and 9 billion PBMCs.

TCR CDR3 regions were amplified from genomic DNA by multiplex PCR using the deep immunoSEQ assay. Extracted genomic DNA from each cell subset was distributed evenly across all wells of several immunoSEQ 96-well plates, and each plate was treated as a replicate. For sorted subsets, each replicate PCR was loaded with 200 to 250 ng genomic DNA, equivalent to approximately 27,000 T cell genomes. The purified libraries were quantified using a Qubit 3.0 fluorometer, sized with a Bioanalyzer 2100, and then quantified again using the KAPA Library Quantification kit. Every immunoSEQ 96-well plate was sequenced on a dedicated single-read 150-cycle Illumina NextSeq 550 flow cell. The paper's data handling went like this. Because the immunoSEQ output included only junctional sequences and no quality scores, the filtering could not be the same as the filtering used for full-length reads. Sequences were annotated with PyIR, a Python wrapper for IgBLAST v1.9, using IMGT germline references to assign V/J genes and CDR3. Reads were filtered out if the reads had weak V/J assignments (E-value above 1e-6), no CDR3, stop codons, out-of-frame junctions, or ambiguous translated residues. V3J clonotypes were defined by identical inferred V gene, J gene, and CDR3 amino acid sequence. The percentage overlap between two repertoires was calculated by dividing the number of shared unique clonotypes by the size of the smaller repertoire. RTK rarefaction, the Chao1 estimator, and Recon v2.1 estimates of unobserved clonotypes were used to assess repertoire richness. Generation probabilities were computed with OLGA for all TCRbeta clonotypes obtained by the gDNA method from several donors. Not all clones reach the TCRdb copy of this immuneACCESS table, which keeps in-frame sequences only. Checked studies attribute under half of the gap to unresolved V genes and leave the rest unexplained. V, J and clone size were drawn from that table, and D and trimming were deduced from the DNA. Within this sample are roughly 2.2 million clones, with 80% to 95% of them counted one time only. Clones ranked in the top ten supply 0.37% of the sample.

On this clone: It lacks a known antigen. The input lacks base qualities; no much larger clone sits a single base away. Other DNA sequences within the sample encode an identical CDR3.

General study outcomes and caveats: Based on pairwise subsampling, the degree of clonotype sharing among donors was expected to be affected by sequencing depth. Clonotypes shared by all four sorted-subset donors showed higher generation probabilities than non-shared clonotypes. Incomplete sequencing was indicated by rarefaction of sorted-subset datasets, despite the large sequencing depth. Estimated clonotype richness was generally larger for naive than for memory subsets. Sampling was restricted to blood, and TCR repertoires in tissues likely differ from the TCR repertoires found in blood. Because the study included a small number of donors, the genetic and exposure-history diversity represented was limited. About 5% of naive CD4, more than 3% of naive CD8, about 2.5% of memory CD4, and about 0.4% of memory CD8 clonotypes were shared across a few donors.

Healthy HIV-negative adults with no recently reported acute infections or vaccinations were included as donors. All donors were Caucasian adults living in Nashville, Tennessee, USA. CD4+ T cells were enriched by magnetic negative selection, after which naive cells were positively selected on CD45RA and the negative fraction was taken as the memory subset. Blood was obtained by leukapheresis, after which PBMCs were separated by Ficoll-Histopaque density gradient centrifugation and cryopreserved in liquid nitrogen vapor phase. Analytical flow cytometry was used to check the purity and quantity of each magnetically sorted T cell population. Genomic DNA was isolated from each sorted fraction and quantified by UV absorbance on a Nanodrop 2000c. The sample consisted of naive CD4+ T cells from PBMCs. The cell subset or site tag for this specimen amounts to: CD45RA+ positively selected. The clonotype originates from a man younger than 30 in good health. Some clones in this sample may be carry-over from other donors' samples.

The CDR3 sequence is CASSLVQGRNGYTF. The DNA sequence is given as TGTGCCAGCAGCTTAGTGCAGGGGAGGAATGGCTACACCTTC. The chain couples TRBV7-2 to TRBJ1-2; matching of 6 bases hints at TRBD1 as the D gene. V was cut back by 1 base and J by 6 bases, leaving a gap of 12 bases between them. CDR1 and CDR2 (SGHTA, FQGNSA) derive from the germline V gene. Including the terminal cysteine and phenylalanine, the CDR3 comprises 14 residues. Only the CDR3 DNA is retained, 42 bases long and in frame from the first base.